This TCR beta chain emerged from a study of pediatric ulcerative colitis. Findings of the study overall: A couple of rectal CDR3 clonotypes occurred in all ulcerative colitis patients. Clonal expansions reduced rectal repertoire diversity in acute severe colitis. Ulcerative colitis patients shared more blood-rectal clones than controls.

Germline V gene lookup returns CDR1 SEHNR and CDR2 FQNEAQ (reference sequence). Trimming took off 8 bases at V and 5 bases at J, with 10 bases between the two ends. The CDR3 runs to 12 residues. Sequencing was performed with immunoSEQ multiplex PCR; in TCRdb, only in-frame clones are kept and a portion is missing. Counted here are more than 45,000 clones, 80% to 90% occurring once; the ten biggest clones make up 1.5%. In regard to this clone: Antigen: not known.

Input material: blood. The clonotype comes from a boy younger than 18 who was a control in a study of pediatric ulcerative colitis. The V call is TRBV7-9, the J call TRBJ2-1, with a tentative D call TRBD1 (5 bases). This CDR3 reads CASGHGNNEQFF. The CDR3 DNA follows: TGTGCCAGCGGACATGGGAACAATGAGCAGTTCTTC.